A selection of T cell receptor beta chains follows, all from one sample in a study of beta chain features in type 1 diabetes. Libraries were prepared by immunoSEQ multiplex PCR; TCRdb keeps only in-frame clonotypes and omits some of them. Of 900,000 or so clones listed, about a sixth are singletons. The sequenced material came from naive CD4+ T cells from blood. The receptors come from a woman aged 18-29 years in good health. CDR3s include the opening cysteine and the closing phenylalanine or tryptophan. The D gene is left open where the match is weak. For some rows the clone size is stated as once, few or many, or as a class when expanded; others skip it.

d_call j_call v_call clone_size cdr3_aa cdr3_nt
. TRBJ2-7 TRBV5-1 . CASTGSSYEQYF TGCGCCAGCACAGGGAGCTCCTACGAGCAGTACTTC
. TRBJ2-6 TRBV4-1 . CASSQDTSSGANVLTF TGCGCCAGCAGCCAAGATACAAGCTCTGGGGCCAACGTCCTGACTTTC
. TRBJ2-1 TRBV19 few CASSINNEQFF TGTGCCAGTAGTATAAACAATGAGCAGTTCTTC
TRBD1 TRBJ2-7 TRBV5-1 few CASSVGQGLSSYEQYF TGCGCCAGCAGCGTGGGACAGGGACTTAGCTCCTACGAGCAGTACTTC
. TRBJ1-5 TRBV18 . CASSPPGLEGSQPQHF TGTGCCAGCTCACCCCCGGGGTTAGAGGGGAGTCAGCCCCAGCATTTT
. TRBJ1-2 TRBV7-2 . CASSFRGRPNYGYTF TGTGCCAGCAGCTTCCGGGGTCGGCCTAACTATGGCTACACCTTC
TRBD2 TRBJ2-2 TRBV4-2 . CASSQDLATSGRTGELFF TGTGCCAGCAGCCAAGACCTAGCGACTAGCGGGAGGACCGGGGAGCTGTTTTTT
. TRBJ1-1 TRBV20-1 few CSARDTEAFF TGCAGTGCTCGGGACACTGAAGCTTTCTTT
TRBD1 TRBJ1-5 TRBV4-2 . CASSQGLDREWVQPQHF TGTGCCAGCAGCCAAGGGCTTGACAGGGAATGGGTTCAGCCCCAGCATTTT
. TRBJ1-5 TRBV10-3 . CAISESPFGGSNQPQHF TGTGCCATCAGTGAGTCGCCCTTCGGAGGGAGCAATCAGCCCCAGCATTTT
. TRBJ2-3 TRBV6-5 few CASSIGYSTDTQYF TGTGCCAGTTCTATAGGATACAGCACAGATACGCAGTATTTT
TRBD2 TRBJ2-7 TRBV2 . CASSDGLAGDYEQYF TGTGCCAGCAGTGATGGCCTAGCGGGAGACTACGAGCAGTACTTC
. TRBJ1-2 TRBV6-5 few CASSYGQLNYGYTF TGTGCCAGCAGTTATGGGCAACTTAACTATGGCTACACCTTC
TRBD2 TRBJ2-3 TRBV11-2 few CASSSTPRGLEGTDTQYF TGTGCCAGCAGCTCCACTCCCCGAGGACTAGAAGGCACAGATACGCAGTATTTT
. TRBJ2-1 TRBV6-5 . CASSFGYNEQFF TGTGCCAGCAGTTTCGGTTACAATGAGCAGTTCTTC
. TRBJ2-5 TRBV18 few CASSPPGGLPYF TGTGCCAGCTCACCACCGGGGGGACTCCCGTACTTC
TRBD1 TRBJ1-2 TRBV6-5 few CASSYSGTGAFYGYTF TGTGCCAGCAGTTACTCGGGGACAGGGGCCTTCTATGGCTACACCTTC
. TRBJ2-7 TRBV20-1 . CSASGLYEQYF TGCAGTGCTAGTGGACTCTACGAGCAGTACTTC
TRBD2 TRBJ2-7 TRBV7-6 . CASSYNPLAVYEQYF TGTGCCAGCAGTTACAACCCCCTAGCGGTCTACGAGCAGTACTTC
. TRBJ2-7 TRBV7-2 few CASSHAREQYF TGTGCCAGCAGCCACGCTCGCGAGCAGTACTTC
TRBD1 TRBJ1-2 TRBV18 few CASSRTGGNYGYTF TGTGCCAGCTCCCGGACAGGGGGGAACTATGGCTACACCTTC
TRBD2 TRBJ2-5 TRBV14 . CASSPGLAAWQETQYF TGTGCCAGCAGCCCGGGACTAGCGGCTTGGCAAGAGACCCAGTACTTC
. TRBJ2-7 TRBV29-1 few CSVAQDGAGEYF TGCAGCGTTGCCCAGGATGGGGCTGGCGAGTACTTC
. TRBJ2-2 TRBV28 . CASRFRWLPLATNTGELFF TGTGCCAGTAGATTCAGGTGGTTACCTCTAGCGACGAACACCGGGGAGCTGTTTTTT
. TRBJ2-6 TRBV6-5 few CASSGLGRGANVLTF TGTGCCAGCAGCGGTTTGGGGCGTGGCGCCAACGTCCTGACTTTC
. TRBJ2-3 TRBV27 few CASSPTSGYTQYF TGTGCCAGCAGCCCCACGTCGGGCTATACGCAGTATTTT
. TRBJ2-7 TRBV18 . CASSPASNYEQYF TGTGCCAGCTCACCCGCTAGCAACTACGAGCAGTACTTC
. TRBJ1-1 TRBV27 . CASSIQYPPSLNFF TGTGCCAGCAGTATCCAATATCCACCAAGCCTCAATTTCTTT
TRBD1 TRBJ2-1 TRBV5-1 . CASSLVPGQGPWGNEQFF TGCGCCAGCAGCCTCGTCCCGGGACAGGGCCCCTGGGGGAATGAGCAGTTCTTC
. TRBJ2-2 TRBV2 . CASSLDNRVSGELFF TGTGCCAGCAGTTTGGACAACAGGGTTTCCGGGGAGCTGTTTTTT
. TRBJ2-1 TRBV28 . CASRARIGSPSWNEQFF TGTGCCAGCAGGGCCCGTATCGGCAGCCCCTCGTGGAATGAGCAGTTCTTC
TRBD2 TRBJ2-1 TRBV7-8 few CASSPRTSHNEQFF TGTGCCAGCAGCCCCCGGACTAGCCACAATGAGCAGTTCTTC
TRBD2 TRBJ2-5 TRBV7-2 . CASSPLAGGKETQYF TGTGCCAGCAGCCCTCTAGCGGGAGGGAAAGAGACCCAGTACTTC
. TRBJ2-7 TRBV27 . CASSLSSRQTAYEQYF TGTGCCAGCAGTTTATCGTCCAGGCAGACGGCCTACGAGCAGTACTTC